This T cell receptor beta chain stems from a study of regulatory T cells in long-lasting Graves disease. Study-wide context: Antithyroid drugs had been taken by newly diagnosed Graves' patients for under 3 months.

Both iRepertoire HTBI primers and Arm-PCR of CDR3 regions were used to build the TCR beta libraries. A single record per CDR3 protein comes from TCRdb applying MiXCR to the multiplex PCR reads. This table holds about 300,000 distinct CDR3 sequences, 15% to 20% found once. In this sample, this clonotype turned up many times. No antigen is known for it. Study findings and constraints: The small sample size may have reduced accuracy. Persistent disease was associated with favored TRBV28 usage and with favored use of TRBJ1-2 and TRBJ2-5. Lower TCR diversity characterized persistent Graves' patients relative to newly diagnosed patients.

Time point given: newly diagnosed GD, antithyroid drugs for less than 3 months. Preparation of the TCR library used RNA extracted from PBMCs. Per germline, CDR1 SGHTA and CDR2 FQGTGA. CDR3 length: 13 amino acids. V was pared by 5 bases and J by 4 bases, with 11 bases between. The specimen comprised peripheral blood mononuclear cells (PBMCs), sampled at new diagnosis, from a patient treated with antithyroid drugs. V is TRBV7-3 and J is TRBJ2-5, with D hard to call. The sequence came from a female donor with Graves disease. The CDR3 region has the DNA TGTGCCAGCAGCCCATCCCGCGGAGAGACCCAGTACTTC. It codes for CASSPSRGETQYF.